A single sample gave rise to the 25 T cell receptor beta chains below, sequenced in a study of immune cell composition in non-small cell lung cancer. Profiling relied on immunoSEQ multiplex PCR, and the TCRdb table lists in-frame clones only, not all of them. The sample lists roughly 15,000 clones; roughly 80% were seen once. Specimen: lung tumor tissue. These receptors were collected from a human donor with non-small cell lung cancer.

The CDR3 loop is CAITPDRDYGYTF. CDR3 sequence (DNA): TGTGCCATCACCCCGGACAGGGACTATGGCTACACCTTC. V usage is TRBV10-3 and J usage is TRBJ1-2; 8 bases match TRBD1. Per germline, CDR1 ENHRY and CDR2 SYGVKD. There are 13 residues in the CDR3. With 7 bases clipped from V and 3 bases from J, the junction kept 4 bases outside the gene matches.

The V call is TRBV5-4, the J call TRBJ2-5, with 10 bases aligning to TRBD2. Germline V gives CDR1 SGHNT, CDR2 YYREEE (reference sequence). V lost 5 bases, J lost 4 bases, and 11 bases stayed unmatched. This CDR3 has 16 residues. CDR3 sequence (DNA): TGTGCCAGCAGGGAAAGTAGCGGGAGGAGGGGAGAGACCCAGTACTTC. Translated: CASRESSGRRGETQYF.

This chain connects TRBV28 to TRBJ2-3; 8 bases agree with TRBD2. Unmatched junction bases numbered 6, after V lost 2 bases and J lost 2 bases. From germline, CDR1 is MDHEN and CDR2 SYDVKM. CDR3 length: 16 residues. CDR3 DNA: TGTGCCAGCAGTTTAGGACTAGCAGACTTCACAGATACGCAGTATTTT. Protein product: CASSLGLADFTDTQYF.

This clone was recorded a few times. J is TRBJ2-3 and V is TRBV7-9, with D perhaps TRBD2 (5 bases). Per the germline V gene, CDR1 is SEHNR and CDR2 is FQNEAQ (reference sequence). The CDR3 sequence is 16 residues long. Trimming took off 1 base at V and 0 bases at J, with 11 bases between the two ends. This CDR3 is CASSLDPSGSTDTQYF. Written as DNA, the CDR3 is TGTGCCAGCAGCTTAGACCCCAGCGGAAGCACAGATACGCAGTATTTT. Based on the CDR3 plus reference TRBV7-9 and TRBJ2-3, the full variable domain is DTGVSQNPRHKITKRGQNVTFRCDPISEHNRLYWYRQTLGQGPEFLTYFQNEAQLEKSRLLSDRFSAERPKGSFSTLEIQRTEQGDSAMYLCASSLDPSGSTDTQYFGPGTRLTVL.

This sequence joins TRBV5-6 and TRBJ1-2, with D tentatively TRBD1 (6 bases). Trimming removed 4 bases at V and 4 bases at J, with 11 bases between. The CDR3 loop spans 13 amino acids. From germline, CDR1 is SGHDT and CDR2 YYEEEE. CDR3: CASSLQGLYGYTF. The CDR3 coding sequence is TGTGCCAGCAGCCTACAGGGACTCTATGGCTACACCTTC.

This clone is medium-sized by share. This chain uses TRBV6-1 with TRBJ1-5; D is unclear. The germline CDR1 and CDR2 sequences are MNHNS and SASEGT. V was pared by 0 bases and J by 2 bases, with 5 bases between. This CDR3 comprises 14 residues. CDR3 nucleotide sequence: TGTGCCAGCAGTGAAGCAGGTGGCAATCAGCCCCAGCATTTT. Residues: CASSEAGGNQPQHF.

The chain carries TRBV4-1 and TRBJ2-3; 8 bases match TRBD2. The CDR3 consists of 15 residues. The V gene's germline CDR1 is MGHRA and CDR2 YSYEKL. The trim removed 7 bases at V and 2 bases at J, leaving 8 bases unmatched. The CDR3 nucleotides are TGCGCCAGCAACACCGGGACTAGTCTCACAGATACGCAGTATTTT. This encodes CASNTGTSLTDTQYF.

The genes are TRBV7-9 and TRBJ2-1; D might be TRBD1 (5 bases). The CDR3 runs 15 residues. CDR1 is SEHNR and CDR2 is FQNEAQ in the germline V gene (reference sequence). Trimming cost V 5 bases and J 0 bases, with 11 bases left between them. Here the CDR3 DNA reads TGTGCCAGCAGCCCAGGGCGGAGCTCCTACAATGAGCAGTTCTTC. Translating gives CASSPGRSSYNEQFF. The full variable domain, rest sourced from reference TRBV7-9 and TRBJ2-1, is DTGVSQNPRHKITKRGQNVTFRCDPISEHNRLYWYRQTLGQGPEFLTYFQNEAQLEKSRLLSDRFSAERPKGSFSTLEIQRTEQGDSAMYLCASSPGRSSYNEQFFGPGTRLTVL.

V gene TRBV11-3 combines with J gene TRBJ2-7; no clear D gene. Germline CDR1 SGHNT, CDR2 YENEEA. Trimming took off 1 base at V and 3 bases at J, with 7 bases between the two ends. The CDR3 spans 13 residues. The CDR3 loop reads CASSLGASYEQYF. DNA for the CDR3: TGTGCCAGCAGCTTAGGGGCTAGCTACGAGCAGTACTTC.

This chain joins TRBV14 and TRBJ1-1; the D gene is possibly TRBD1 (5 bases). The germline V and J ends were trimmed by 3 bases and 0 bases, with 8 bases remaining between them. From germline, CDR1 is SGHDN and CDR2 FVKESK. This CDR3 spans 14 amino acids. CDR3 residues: CASSHRGLNTEAFF. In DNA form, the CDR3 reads TGTGCCAGCAGCCACCGGGGCCTGAACACTGAAGCTTTCTTT. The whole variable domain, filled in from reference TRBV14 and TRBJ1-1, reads EAGVTQFPSHSVIEKGQTVTLRCDPISGHDNLYWYRRVMGKEIKFLLHFVKESKQDESGMPNNRFLAERTGGTYSTLKVQPAELEDSGVYFCASSHRGLNTEAFFGQGTRLTVV.

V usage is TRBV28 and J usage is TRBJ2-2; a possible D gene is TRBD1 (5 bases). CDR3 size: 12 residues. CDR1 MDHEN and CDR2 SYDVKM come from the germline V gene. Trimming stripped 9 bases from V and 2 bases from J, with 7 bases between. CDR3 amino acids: CASQGNTGELFF. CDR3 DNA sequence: TGTGCCAGTCAGGGAAACACCGGGGAGCTGTTTTTT.

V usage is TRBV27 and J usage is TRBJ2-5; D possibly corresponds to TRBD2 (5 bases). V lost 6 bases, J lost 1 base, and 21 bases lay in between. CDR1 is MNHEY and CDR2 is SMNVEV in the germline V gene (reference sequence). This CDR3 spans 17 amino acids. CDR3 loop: CASSLFWRTRTQETQYF. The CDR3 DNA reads TGTGCCAGCAGCCTATTCTGGAGGACCCGTACCCAAGAGACCCAGTACTTC.

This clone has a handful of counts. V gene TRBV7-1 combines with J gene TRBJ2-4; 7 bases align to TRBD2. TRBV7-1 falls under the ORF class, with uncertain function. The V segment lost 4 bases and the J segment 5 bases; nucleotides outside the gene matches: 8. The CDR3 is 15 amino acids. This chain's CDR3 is CASSLEMGRENIQYF. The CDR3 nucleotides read TGTGCCAGCAGCTTAGAAATGGGGAGGGAAAACATTCAGTACTTC.

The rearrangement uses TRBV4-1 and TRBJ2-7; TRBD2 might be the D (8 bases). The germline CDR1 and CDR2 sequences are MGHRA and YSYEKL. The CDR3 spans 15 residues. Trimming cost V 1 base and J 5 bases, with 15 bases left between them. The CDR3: CASSQVGTAGDEQYF. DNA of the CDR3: TGCGCCAGCAGCCAAGTCGGGACAGCGGGGGACGAGCAGTACTTC.

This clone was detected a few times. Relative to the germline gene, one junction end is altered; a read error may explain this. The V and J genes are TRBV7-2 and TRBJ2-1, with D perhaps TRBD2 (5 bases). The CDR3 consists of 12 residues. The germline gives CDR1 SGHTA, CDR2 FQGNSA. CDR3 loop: CASSLVVSPRVF. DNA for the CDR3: TGTGCCAGCAGCTTAGTTGTGTCTCCGAGGGTCTTC.

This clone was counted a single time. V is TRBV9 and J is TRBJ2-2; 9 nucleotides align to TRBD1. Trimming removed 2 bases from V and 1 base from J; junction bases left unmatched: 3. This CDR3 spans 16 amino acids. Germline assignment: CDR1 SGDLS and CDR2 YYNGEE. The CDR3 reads CASSVTTGGNTGELFF. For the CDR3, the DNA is TGTGCCAGCAGCGTTACGACAGGGGGGAACACCGGGGAGCTGTTTTTT. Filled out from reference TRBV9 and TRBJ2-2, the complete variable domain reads DSGVTQTPKHLITATGQRVTLRCSPRSGDLSVYWYQQSLDQGLQFLIQYYNGEERAKGNILERFSAQQFPDLHSELNLSSLELGDSALYFCASSVTTGGNTGELFFGEGSRLTVL.

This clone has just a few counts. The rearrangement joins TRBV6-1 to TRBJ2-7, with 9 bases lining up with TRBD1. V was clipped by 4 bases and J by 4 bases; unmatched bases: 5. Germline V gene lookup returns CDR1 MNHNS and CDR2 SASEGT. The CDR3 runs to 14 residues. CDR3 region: CASSAGTGRYEQYF. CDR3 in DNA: TGTGCCAGCAGTGCAGGGACAGGGCGGTACGAGCAGTACTTC.

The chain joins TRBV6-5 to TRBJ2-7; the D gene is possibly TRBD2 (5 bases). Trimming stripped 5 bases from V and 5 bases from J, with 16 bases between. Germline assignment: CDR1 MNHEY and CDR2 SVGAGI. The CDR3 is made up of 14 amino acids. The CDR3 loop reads CASSPQVASHEQYF. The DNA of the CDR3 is TGTGCCAGCAGTCCCCAGGTGGCTAGCCACGAGCAGTACTTC.

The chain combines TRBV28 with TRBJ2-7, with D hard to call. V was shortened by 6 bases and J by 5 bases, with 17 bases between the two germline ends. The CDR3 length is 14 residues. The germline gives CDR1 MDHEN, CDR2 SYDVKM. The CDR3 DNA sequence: TGTGCCAGCAGCCCCCGAGTTAGTCGAGACGAGCAGTACTTC. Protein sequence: CASSPRVSRDEQYF.

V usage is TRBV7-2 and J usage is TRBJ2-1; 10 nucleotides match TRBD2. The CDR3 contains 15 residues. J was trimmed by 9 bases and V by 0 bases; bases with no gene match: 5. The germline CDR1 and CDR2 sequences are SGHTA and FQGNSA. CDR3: CASSLAASGSGEQFF. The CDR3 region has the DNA TGTGCCAGCAGCTTAGCGGCTAGCGGGAGTGGTGAGCAGTTCTTC.

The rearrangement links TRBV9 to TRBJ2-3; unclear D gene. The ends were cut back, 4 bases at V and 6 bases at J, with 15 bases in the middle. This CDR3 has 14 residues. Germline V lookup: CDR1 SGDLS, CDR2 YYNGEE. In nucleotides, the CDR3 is TGTGCCAGCAGCCGCCTTGGCGCTGGGGATACGCAGTATTTT. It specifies CASSRLGAGDTQYF. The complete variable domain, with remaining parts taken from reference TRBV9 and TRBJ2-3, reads DSGVTQTPKHLITATGQRVTLRCSPRSGDLSVYWYQQSLDQGLQFLIQYYNGEERAKGNILERFSAQQFPDLHSELNLSSLELGDSALYFCASSRLGAGDTQYFGPGTRLTVL.

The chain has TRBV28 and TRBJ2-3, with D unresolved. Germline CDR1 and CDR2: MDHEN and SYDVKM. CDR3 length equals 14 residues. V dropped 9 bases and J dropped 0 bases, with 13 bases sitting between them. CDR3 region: CASKDPDSTDTQYF. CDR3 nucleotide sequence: TGTGCCAGTAAGGATCCCGACAGCACAGATACGCAGTATTTT.

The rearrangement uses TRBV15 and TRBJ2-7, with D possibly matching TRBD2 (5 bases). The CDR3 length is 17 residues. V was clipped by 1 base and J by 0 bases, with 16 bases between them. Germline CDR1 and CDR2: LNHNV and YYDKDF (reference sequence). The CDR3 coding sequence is TGTGCCACCAGCAGAGGGGCGGCTAGCAGTTACTCCTACGAGCAGTACTTC. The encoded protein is CATSRGAASSYSYEQYF.

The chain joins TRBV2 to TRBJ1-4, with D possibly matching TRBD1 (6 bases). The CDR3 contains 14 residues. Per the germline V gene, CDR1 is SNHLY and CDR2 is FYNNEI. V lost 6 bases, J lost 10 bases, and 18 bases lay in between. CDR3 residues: CASSSTGNGPKLFF. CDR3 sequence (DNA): TGTGCCAGCAGCTCCACAGGGAACGGCCCAAAACTGTTTTTT.

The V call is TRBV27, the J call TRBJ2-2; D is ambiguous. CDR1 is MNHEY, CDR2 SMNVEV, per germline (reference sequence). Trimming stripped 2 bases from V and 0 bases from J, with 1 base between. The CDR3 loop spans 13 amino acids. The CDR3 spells CASSLTNTGELFF. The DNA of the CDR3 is TGTGCCAGCAGTTTAACGAACACCGGGGAGCTGTTTTTT.